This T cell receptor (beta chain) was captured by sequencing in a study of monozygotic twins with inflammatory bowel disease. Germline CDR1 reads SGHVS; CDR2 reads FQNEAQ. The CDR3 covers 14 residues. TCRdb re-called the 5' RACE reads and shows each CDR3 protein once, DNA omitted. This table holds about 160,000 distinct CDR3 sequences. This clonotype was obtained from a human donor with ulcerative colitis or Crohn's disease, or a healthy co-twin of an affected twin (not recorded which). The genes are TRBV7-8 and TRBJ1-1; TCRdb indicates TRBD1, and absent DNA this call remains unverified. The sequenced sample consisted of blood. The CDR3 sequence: CASSHPTGYTEAFF.